This T cell receptor (beta chain) is drawn from a study of post-analysis software for immune sequencing data. Turning to the study itself: In terms of disease course, relapsing-remitting, secondary progressive and progressive-relapsing multiple sclerosis were included.

As for this clonotype: Its matching antigen is unknown.

This CDR3 contains 16 residues. CDR1 and CDR2 (germline): LGHNA, YSLEER. Trimming at V came to 2 bases and at J to 1 base, leaving 1 base not matched to a gene. Unique molecular identifiers had been added to the TCR beta cDNA libraries. There were about 1 to 10 million T cells, and some 500,000 cDNA molecules came from them. TCRdb fed the PCR reads into MiXCR, producing one record per CDR3 protein. The sample yields roughly 650,000 distinct CDR3 sequences, over 45% seen once. Study-wide results and limits: Comparison with controls showed significantly lower normalized Chao1 diversity in multiple sclerosis patients. Clustering by F measure revealed strong co-clustering among samples prepared together in one batch. With TRBV5-6, TRBV5-1 and TRBV20-1 included, several TRBV segments were more frequent in patients than in controls.

This clonotype was sampled from a girl between 2 and 10 years old with multiple sclerosis. The sample consisted of blood. The V call is TRBV4-3, the J call TRBJ2-1; TRBD1 matches 11 bases. The CDR3 spells CASSQRDRGSYNEQFF. CDR3 bases: TGCGCCAGCAGCCAACGGGACAGGGGGTCCTACAATGAGCAGTTCTTC.